The following is a T cell receptor (beta chain) sequence with its context. Assay used: immunoSEQ multiplex PCR; TCRdb lists only in-frame clones, some missing. The sample lists around 2.1 million clones; more than 90% were seen once. The data are from a study of shared clonotypes between healthy human individuals. The V gene lost 3 bases and the J gene lost 8 bases, with 11 bases spanning the gap. The CDR3 has 13 amino acids. Germline CDR1 ENHRY, CDR2 SYGVKD. The sequenced sample consisted of naive CD4+ T cells sorted from blood. Regarding subset: CD45RA+ positively selected. The clonotype originates from a man younger than 35 in good health. The chain combines TRBV10-3 with TRBJ1-3, with D perhaps matching TRBD1 (5 bases). CDR3 region: CAISEGVGDTIYF. CDR3 nucleotide sequence: TGTGCCATCAGTGAAGGGGTTGGGGACACCATATATTTT.